This T cell receptor beta chain was profiled in a study of blood T cell repertoires in COVID-19. Across the whole study: Collection of acute and convalescent COVID-19 samples took place in the United States, Italy and Spain. PBMCs, B-cell-depleted T cells, or T cells provided the cDNA or gDNA that made up the material.

V was shortened by 0 bases and J by 0 bases, with 14 bases between the two germline ends. The CDR3 loop spans 17 amino acids. CDR1 and CDR2 from the germline V gene are MNHEY and SVGEGT. Original analysis: Nucleated cell number was recorded as an estimate derived from reference gene primer amplification. Sequenced by immunoSEQ multiplex PCR; TCRdb stores in-frame clones only, minus some. V, J and clone size were drawn from that table, and D and trimming were deduced from the DNA. The sample carries over 300,000 clones, 90% recorded once. V gene TRBV6-2 or TRBV6-3 combines with J gene TRBJ2-5; D possibly corresponds to TRBD2 (6 bases). The TCR sequence derives from a man between 18 and 29 years old with active or convalescent COVID-19. Sequencing used peripheral blood. As DNA, the CDR3 is TGTGCCAGCAGTTACTCGAAGAATAGCGGCAACCAAGAGACCCAGTACTTC. Its translation is CASSYSKNSGNQETQYF.